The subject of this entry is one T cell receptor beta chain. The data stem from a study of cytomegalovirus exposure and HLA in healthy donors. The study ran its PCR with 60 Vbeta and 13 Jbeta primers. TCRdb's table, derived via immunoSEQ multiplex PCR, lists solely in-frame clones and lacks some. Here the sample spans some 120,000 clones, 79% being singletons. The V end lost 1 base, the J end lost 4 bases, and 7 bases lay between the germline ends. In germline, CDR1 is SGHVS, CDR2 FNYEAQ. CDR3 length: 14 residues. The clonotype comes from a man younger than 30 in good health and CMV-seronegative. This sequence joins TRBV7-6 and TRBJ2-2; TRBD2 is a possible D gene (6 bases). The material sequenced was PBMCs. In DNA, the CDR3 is TGTGCCAGCAGCTTAGGGGGAGGCACCGGGGAGCTGTTTTTT. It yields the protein CASSLGGGTGELFF.